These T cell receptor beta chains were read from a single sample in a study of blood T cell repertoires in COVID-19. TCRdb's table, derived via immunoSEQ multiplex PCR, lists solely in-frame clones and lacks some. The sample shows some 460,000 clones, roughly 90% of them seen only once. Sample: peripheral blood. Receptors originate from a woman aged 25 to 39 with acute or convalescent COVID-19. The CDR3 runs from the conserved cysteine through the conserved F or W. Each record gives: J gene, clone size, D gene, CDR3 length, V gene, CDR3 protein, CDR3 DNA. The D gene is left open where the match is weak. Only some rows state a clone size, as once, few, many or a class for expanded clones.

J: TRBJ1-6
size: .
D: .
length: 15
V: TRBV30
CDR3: CAWRTEGGLSSPLHF
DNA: TGTGCCTGGAGGACGGAGGGCGGTTTAAGTTCACCCCTCCACTTT

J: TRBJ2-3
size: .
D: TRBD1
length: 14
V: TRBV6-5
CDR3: CASSYSGGKDTQYF
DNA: TGTGCCAGCAGTTACTCAGGGGGCAAAGATACGCAGTATTTT

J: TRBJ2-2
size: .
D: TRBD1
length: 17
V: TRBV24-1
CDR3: CATSDFIQGAGTGELFF
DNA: TGTGCCACCAGTGATTTCATACAGGGGGCGGGAACCGGGGAGCTGTTTTTT

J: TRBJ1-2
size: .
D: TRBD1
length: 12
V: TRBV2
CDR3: CAIRTGLYGYTF
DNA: TGTGCCATTCGGACAGGGCTCTATGGCTACACCTTC

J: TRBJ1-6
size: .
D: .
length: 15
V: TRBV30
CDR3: CAWNGGNGQSSPLHF
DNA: TGTGCCTGGAATGGAGGAAACGGCCAGAGTTCACCCCTCCACTTT

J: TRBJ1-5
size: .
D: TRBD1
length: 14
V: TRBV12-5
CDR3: CASGPGGLNQPQHF
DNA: TGTGCTAGTGGGCCAGGGGGCTTAAATCAGCCCCAGCATTTT

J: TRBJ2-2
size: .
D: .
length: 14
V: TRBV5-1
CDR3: CASRDSTNTGELFF
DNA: TGCGCCAGCAGGGACAGCACGAACACCGGGGAGCTGTTTTTT

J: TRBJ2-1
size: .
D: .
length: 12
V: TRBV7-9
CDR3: CASSISVREQFF
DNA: TGTGCCAGCAGCATTAGCGTTCGCGAGCAGTTCTTC

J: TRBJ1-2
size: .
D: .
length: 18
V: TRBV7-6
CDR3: CASSPTPIGRESTYGYTF
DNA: TGTGCCAGCAGCCCGACTCCAATCGGACGGGAATCGACTTATGGCTACACCTTC

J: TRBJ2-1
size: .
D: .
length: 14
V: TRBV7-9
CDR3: CASSGAGGRNEQFF
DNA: TGTGCCAGCAGCGGGGCAGGGGGGAGGAATGAGCAGTTCTTC

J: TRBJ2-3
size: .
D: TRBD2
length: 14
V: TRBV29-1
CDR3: CSVDTSGREGTQYF
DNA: TGCAGCGTTGACACTAGCGGGAGGGAGGGGACGCAGTATTTT

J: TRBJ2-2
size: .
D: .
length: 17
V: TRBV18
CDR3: CASSPLQGMVSTGELFF
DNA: TGTGCCAGCTCACCATTGCAGGGTATGGTGAGCACCGGGGAGCTGTTTTTT

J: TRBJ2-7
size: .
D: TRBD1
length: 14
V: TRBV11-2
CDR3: CASSLQGQGAEQYF
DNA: TGTGCCAGCAGTCTTCAGGGACAGGGGGCCGAGCAGTACTTC

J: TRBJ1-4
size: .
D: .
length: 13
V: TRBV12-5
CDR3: CASGLAAYEKLFF
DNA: TGTGCTAGTGGTTTAGCGGCCTATGAAAAACTGTTTTTT

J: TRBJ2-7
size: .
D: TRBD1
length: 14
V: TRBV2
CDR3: CASSATGGGYEQYF
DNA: TGTGCCAGCAGTGCGACAGGGGGAGGCTACGAGCAGTACTTC

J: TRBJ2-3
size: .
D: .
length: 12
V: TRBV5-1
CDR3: CASSDSRDTQYF
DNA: TGCGCCAGCAGCGATAGCCGGGATACGCAGTATTTT

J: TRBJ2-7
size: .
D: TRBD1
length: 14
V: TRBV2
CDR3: CASSSRDRGYEQYF
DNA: TGTGCCAGCAGTAGCCGGGACAGGGGCTACGAGCAGTACTTC

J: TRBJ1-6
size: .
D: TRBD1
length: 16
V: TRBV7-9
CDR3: CASSLSTGQGSSPLHF
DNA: TGTGCCAGCAGCTTATCGACGGGACAGGGGTCTTCTCCCCTCCACTTT

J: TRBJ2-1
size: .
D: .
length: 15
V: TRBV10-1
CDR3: CASSDGRRFGNEQFF
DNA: TGCGCCAGCAGTGACGGTAGGAGGTTTGGCAATGAGCAGTTCTTC

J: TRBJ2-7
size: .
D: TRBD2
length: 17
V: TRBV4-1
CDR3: CASSPLAGGPIEDEQYF
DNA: TGCGCCAGCAGCCCTCTAGCGGGGGGGCCTATTGAAGACGAGCAGTACTTC

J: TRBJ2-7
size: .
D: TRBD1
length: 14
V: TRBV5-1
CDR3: CASSGTGSSYEQYF
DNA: TGCGCCAGCAGCGGGACAGGGTCTTCCTACGAGCAGTACTTC

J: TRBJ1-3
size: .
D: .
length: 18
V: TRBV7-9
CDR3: CASSGSLGLTLSGNTIYF
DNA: TGTGCCAGCAGCGGAAGTTTGGGCCTAACATTATCTGGAAACACCATATATTTT

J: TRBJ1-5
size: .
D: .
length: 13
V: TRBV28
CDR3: CASSLDGNQPQHF
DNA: TGTGCCAGCAGTTTAGACGGGAATCAGCCCCAGCATTTT

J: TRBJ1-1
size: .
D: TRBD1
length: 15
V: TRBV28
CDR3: CASSFPGQGNTEAFF
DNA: TGTGCCAGCAGTTTCCCGGGACAGGGAAACACTGAAGCTTTCTTT

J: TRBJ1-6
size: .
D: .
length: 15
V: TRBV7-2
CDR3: CASSLDRSVNSPLHF
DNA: TGTGCCAGCAGCTTAGACAGGTCGGTTAATTCACCCCTCCACTTT

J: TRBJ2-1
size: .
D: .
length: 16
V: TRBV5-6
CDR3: CASSFRSTVEYNEQFF
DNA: TGTGCCAGCAGCTTCCGGTCGACAGTCGAATACAATGAGCAGTTCTTC

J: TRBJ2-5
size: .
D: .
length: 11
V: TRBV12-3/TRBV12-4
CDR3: CASNYKETQYF
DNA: TGTGCCAGCAATTACAAAGAGACCCAGTACTTC

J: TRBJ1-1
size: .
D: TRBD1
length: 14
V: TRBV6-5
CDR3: CASSPTGGRTEAFF
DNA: TGTGCCAGCAGTCCGACAGGGGGCAGAACTGAAGCTTTCTTT

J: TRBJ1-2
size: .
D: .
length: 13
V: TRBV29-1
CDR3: CSVVVRGNYGYTF
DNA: TGCAGCGTTGTAGTCCGGGGTAACTATGGCTACACCTTC

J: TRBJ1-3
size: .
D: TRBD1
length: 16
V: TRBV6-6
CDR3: CASSQTDRGLGNTIYF
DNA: TGTGCCAGCAGCCAGACCGACAGGGGACTTGGAAACACCATATATTTT

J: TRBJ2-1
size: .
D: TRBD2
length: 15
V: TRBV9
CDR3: CASSEVPTSGDEQFF
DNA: TGTGCCAGCAGCGAGGTCCCGACTAGCGGCGATGAGCAGTTCTTC

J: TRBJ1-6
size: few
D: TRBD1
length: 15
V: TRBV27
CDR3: CASSLIRQGASPLHF
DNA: TGTGCCAGCAGTTTAATAAGACAGGGGGCCTCACCCCTCCACTTT

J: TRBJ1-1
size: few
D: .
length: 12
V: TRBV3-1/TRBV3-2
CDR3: CASSQDREEAFF
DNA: TGTGCCAGCAGCCAAGACCGGGAAGAAGCTTTCTTT

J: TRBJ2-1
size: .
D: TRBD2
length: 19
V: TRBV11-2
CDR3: CASSLEFILAGGPRNEQFF
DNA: TGTGCCAGCAGCTTAGAGTTTATCTTGGCGGGGGGGCCACGCAATGAGCAGTTCTTC

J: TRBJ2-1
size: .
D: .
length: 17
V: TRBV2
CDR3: CASSERVYPSSYNEQFF
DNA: TGTGCCAGCAGTGAACGCGTCTACCCGAGCTCCTACAATGAGCAGTTCTTC

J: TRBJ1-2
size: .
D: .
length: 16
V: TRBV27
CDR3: CASSFSGRGEGYGYTF
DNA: TGTGCCAGCAGTTTCTCGGGCAGGGGCGAGGGCTATGGCTACACCTTC

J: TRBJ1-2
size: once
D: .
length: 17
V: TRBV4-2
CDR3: CASSQAPDRSKRDGYTF
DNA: TGTGCCAGCAGCCAAGCCCCGGACAGATCCAAGAGGGATGGCTACACCTTC

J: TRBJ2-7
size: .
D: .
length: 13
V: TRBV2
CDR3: CASTQGNLYEQYF
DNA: TGTGCCAGCACGCAGGGGAACCTCTACGAGCAGTACTTC

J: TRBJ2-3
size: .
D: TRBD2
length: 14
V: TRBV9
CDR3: CASSSGGPGDTQYF
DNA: TGTGCCAGCTCTAGCGGGGGGCCGGGAGATACGCAGTATTTT

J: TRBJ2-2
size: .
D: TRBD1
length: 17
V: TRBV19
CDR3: CASSILGDRGFPGELFF
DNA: TGTGCCAGTAGTATTTTAGGGGACAGGGGTTTTCCCGGGGAGCTGTTTTTT

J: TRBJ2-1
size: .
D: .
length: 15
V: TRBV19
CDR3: CASSWGSSSYNEQFF
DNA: TGTGCCAGTAGTTGGGGCTCAAGTTCCTACAATGAGCAGTTCTTC

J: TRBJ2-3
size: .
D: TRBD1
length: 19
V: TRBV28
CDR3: CASSSLGAPVGQGSDTQYF
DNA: TGTGCCAGCAGTTCCCTCGGGGCACCGGTGGGACAGGGATCAGATACGCAGTATTTT

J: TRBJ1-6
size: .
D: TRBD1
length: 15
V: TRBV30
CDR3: CAWSLLTGGYSPLHF
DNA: TGTGCCTGGAGTTTATTGACAGGGGGTTATTCACCCCTCCACTTT

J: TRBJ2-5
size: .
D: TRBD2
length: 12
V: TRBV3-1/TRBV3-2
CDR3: CASSPGGETQYF
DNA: TGTGCCAGCAGCCCGGGGGGGGAGACCCAGTACTTC

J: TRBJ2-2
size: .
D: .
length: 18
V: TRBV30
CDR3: CAWKDLLFGEGNTGELFF
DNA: TGTGCCTGGAAGGACCTTTTGTTCGGTGAGGGGAACACCGGGGAGCTGTTTTTT

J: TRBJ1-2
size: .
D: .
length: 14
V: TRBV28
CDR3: CASSFPGNYYGYTF
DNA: TGTGCCAGCAGTTTCCCCGGGAATTACTATGGCTACACCTTC

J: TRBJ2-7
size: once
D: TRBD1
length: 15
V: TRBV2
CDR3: CASSEGTGVSYEQYF
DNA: TGTGCCAGCAGTGAAGGGACAGGGGTGTCCTACGAGCAGTACTTC